Following are 20 T cell receptor beta chains from one sample sequenced in a study of cytomegalovirus exposure and HLA in healthy donors. Primers for the PCR totalled 60 Vbeta and 13 Jbeta. TCRdb's table, derived via immunoSEQ multiplex PCR, lists solely in-frame clones and lacks some. The data show about 120,000 clones, 17% seen once. The sample comprised PBMCs. The receptors here all came from a female donor in good health and CMV-seropositive.

V usage is TRBV29-1 and J usage is TRBJ2-7; a possible D gene is TRBD1 (6 bases). CDR1 and CDR2 (germline): SQVTM, ANQGSEA. The V and J ends lost 7 bases and 2 bases respectively, with 15 bases between them. The CDR3 extends over 13 amino acids. CDR3 sequence reads: CSATGLLTYEQYF. The CDR3 DNA follows: TGCAGCGCTACAGGGCTCCTTACCTACGAGCAGTACTTC.

This clone was detected only a few times. The rearrangement joins TRBV7-3 to TRBJ1-1; a possible D gene is TRBD1 (5 bases). The V end lost 5 bases, the J end lost 6 bases, and 13 bases lay between the germline ends. The CDR3 runs to 13 residues. From germline, CDR1 is SGHTA and CDR2 FQGTGA. The CDR3 DNA reads as TGTGCCAGCAGCCGTGGGGCCAGATCTGAAGCTTTCTTT. Protein product: CASSRGARSEAFF. Supplemented by reference TRBV7-3 and TRBJ1-1, the full variable domain reads GAGVSQTPSNKVTEKGKYVELRCDPISGHTALYWYRQSLGQGPEFLIYFQGTGAADDSGLPNDRFFAVRPEGSVSTLKIQRTERGDSAVYLCASSRGARSEAFFGQGTRLTVV.

This clone was observed a handful of times. V gene TRBV27 combines with J gene TRBJ2-3, with D possibly matching TRBD2 (9 bases). V was pared by 3 bases and J by 2 bases, with 18 bases between. CDR1 and CDR2 (germline): MNHEY, SMNVEV (reference sequence). This CDR3 is built from 17 residues. The CDR3 region is CASSFSSGTGDTDTQYF. The CDR3 DNA is TGTGCCAGCAGTTTTTCTAGCGGGACAGGTGACACAGATACGCAGTATTTT.

In its sample, this clone was seen a few times. This chain links TRBV7-3 with TRBJ2-1; 12 bases fit TRBD2. CDR3 length equals 15 residues. The V gene's germline CDR1 is SGHTA and CDR2 FQGTGA. V trimming: 4 bases; J trimming: 11 bases; junction bases outside the gene matches: 9. In DNA, the CDR3 is TGTGCCAGCAGCTATTCGACTAGCGGGAGTGTTAAGCAGTTCTTC. Translation: CASSYSTSGSVKQFF.

This clone has only a few counts. The chain links TRBV5-1 to TRBJ2-6, with 8 bases lining up with TRBD1. This CDR3 has 17 residues. In germline, CDR1 is SGHRS, CDR2 YFSETQ. V lost 0 bases to trimming and J lost 4 bases; unmatched junction nucleotides: 6. CDR3 region: CASSLGTGSGGANVLTF. The DNA of the CDR3 is TGCGCCAGCAGCTTGGGGACAGGGTCAGGGGGGGCCAACGTCCTGACTTTC.

This clone has a handful of counts. V gene TRBV7-9 combines with J gene TRBJ2-3; D is perhaps TRBD1 (5 bases). The CDR3 has 14 residues. Germline-derived CDR1 and CDR2 are SEHNR and FQNEAQ (reference sequence). V lost 6 bases and J lost 2, with 12 bases in between. CDR3 bases: TGTGCCAGCAGGTGGACATTATACACAGATACGCAGTATTTT. Residues: CASRWTLYTDTQYF.

J is TRBJ2-3 and V is TRBV9; 9 bases fit TRBD2. CDR1 and CDR2 from the germline V gene are SGDLS and YYNGEE. Unmatched junction bases numbered 7, after V lost 0 bases and J lost 5 bases. This CDR3 comprises 16 residues. The CDR3 DNA follows: TGTGCCAGCAGCGTAGGCTCGGCGGGGGGGCAAGATACGCAGTATTTT. Protein sequence: CASSVGSAGGQDTQYF.

Only a few counts were recorded for this clone. The V call is TRBV2, the J call TRBJ2-5, with 9 positions matching TRBD1. Germline V lookup: CDR1 SNHLY, CDR2 FYNNEI. This CDR3 region has 14 residues. V trimming: 8 bases; J trimming: 5 bases; junction bases outside the gene matches: 9. For the CDR3, the DNA is TGTGCCAGCGGGACAGGGACCACCGTTGAGACCCAGTACTTC. This translates into CASGTGTTVETQYF.

This chain joins TRBV27 and TRBJ2-3, with D unresolved. V was pared by 0 bases and J by 2 bases, with 3 bases between. Germline CDR1 is MNHEY and CDR2 is SMNVEV (reference sequence). The CDR3 runs 13 residues. The DNA of the CDR3 is TGTGCCAGCAGTTTATCGTACACAGATACGCAGTATTTT. Translated: CASSLSYTDTQYF.

This clone showed up just a few times. The V and J genes are TRBV6-6 and TRBJ2-7, with a tentative D call TRBD2 (5 bases). CDR3 length: 15 amino acids. V lost 4 bases and J lost 7, with 20 bases in between. From germline, CDR1 is MNHNY and CDR2 SVGAGI (reference sequence). In nucleotides, the CDR3 is TGTGCCAGCAGTTTGGAACCGGGATCCTTTAAGGAGCAGTACTTC. Residues: CASSLEPGSFKEQYF.

V gene TRBV19 combines with J gene TRBJ2-5, with D uncertain. V was clipped by 0 bases and J by 5 bases, with 4 bases between them. This CDR3 is 12 amino acids long. Per germline, CDR1 LNHDA and CDR2 SQIVND (reference sequence). The CDR3 DNA is TGTGCCAGTAGTATAGATCTCGAGACCCAGTACTTC. This codes for CASSIDLETQYF.

The genes are TRBV6-5 and TRBJ1-1, with a possible D match to TRBD1 (6 bases). CDR3 length: 13 residues. V lost 5 bases and J 0 bases, leaving 7 bases between the germline ends. Germline V gives CDR1 MNHEY, CDR2 SVGAGI. The chain's CDR3 is CASSRQVNTEAFF. The CDR3 bases are TGTGCCAGCAGTAGACAGGTGAACACTGAAGCTTTCTTT.

This clone showed up just a few times. The chain recombines TRBV5-4 with TRBJ1-6; TRBD1 agrees at 7 bases. Germline assignment: CDR1 SGHNT and CDR2 YYREEE (reference sequence). The J segment lost 8 bases and the V segment lost 3 bases, leaving 5 bases of the junction unmatched. The CDR3 spans 14 residues. The CDR3 coding sequence is TGTGCCAGCAGCTCGGGACAGAAAGATTCACCCCTCCACTTT. It yields the protein CASSSGQKDSPLHF.

The chain couples TRBV7-9 to TRBJ2-1; tentative D call: TRBD2 (6 bases). The germline gives CDR1 SEHNR, CDR2 FQNEAQ (reference sequence). CDR3 size: 15 residues. V lost 6 bases and J lost 8, with 20 bases in between. CDR3 amino acids: CASSRVSGLLHEQFF. In DNA, the CDR3 is TGTGCCAGCAGTCGAGTGTCAGGACTACTCCATGAGCAGTTCTTC.

In its sample, this clone was seen a few times. At the DNA level, this CDR3 is encoded by other sequences in the same sample as well. This chain joins TRBV5-6 and TRBJ1-2; 8 bases line up with TRBD1. J was trimmed by 2 bases and V by 0 bases; bases with no gene match: 0. This CDR3 is built from 14 residues. From germline, CDR1 is SGHDT and CDR2 YYEEEE. The CDR3 spells CASSLGQGNYGYTF. The CDR3 DNA sequence: TGTGCCAGCAGCTTGGGACAGGGGAACTATGGCTACACCTTC.

The chain is built from TRBV5-4 and TRBJ1-1; a weak D match, TRBD1 (6 bases). V gave up 3 bases and J gave up 7 bases, with 19 bases separating them. Germline CDR1 reads SGHNT; CDR2 reads YYREEE (reference sequence). This CDR3 is built from 15 residues. DNA of the CDR3: TGTGCCAGCAGCTCCACCGAGCGCAGGGGCGTTGAAGCTTTCTTT. Translation gives CASSSTERRGVEAFF.

The genes are TRBV5-6 and TRBJ1-1; D is ambiguous. The CDR3 totals 15 residues. With 1 base removed from V and 9 bases from J, the gap between germline ends came to 19 bases. In germline, CDR1 is SGHDT, CDR2 YYEEEE. The CDR3 sequence is CASSLRRVLVTQAFF. Here the CDR3 DNA reads TGTGCCAGCAGCTTGAGGCGGGTGCTTGTGACCCAAGCTTTCTTT.

The chain employs TRBV18 and TRBJ2-7; TRBD2 matches at 7 bases. J gave up 4 bases and V 5 bases, and 14 bases lay outside the gene matches. This CDR3 contains 16 residues. Germline CDR1 KGHSH, CDR2 LQKENI. The DNA for the CDR3 is TGTGCCAGCTCAAGTAGCGGGCCGACATACCCATACGAGCAGTACTTC. This codes for CASSSSGPTYPYEQYF.

In its sample, this clone was seen a few times. CDR3 coding DNA: TGTGCCAGCAGTTTAGGCGGGTTGCAGGGGTTGGCTTTCTTT. It is translated as CASSLGGLQGLAFF. This chain uses TRBV27 with TRBJ1-1, with D maybe TRBD1 (6 bases). The CDR3 length is 14 residues. Looked up from germline, CDR1 is MNHEY and CDR2 is SMNVEV (reference sequence). V lost 2 bases to trimming and J lost 11 bases, with 18 bases between them.

This clone turned up a few times. This chain uses TRBV29-1 with TRBJ2-7, with 7 bases aligning to TRBD1. After removal of 6 bases from V and 6 bases from J, the junction contained 5 bases not matched to a gene. Germline-derived CDR1 and CDR2 are SQVTM and ANQGSEA. The CDR3 runs 11 residues. The CDR3: CSVEQGREQYF. DNA for the CDR3: TGCAGCGTAGAACAGGGGCGCGAGCAGTACTTC.